This T cell receptor (beta chain) was sequenced during a study of response to subunit inactivated influenza vaccine. Overall study findings and caveats: The authors offered the suggestion that each seasonal influenza vaccination recruits few new T cells.

One entry per CDR3 protein, called by TCRdb with MiXCR from the RT-PCR reads. The table lists 450,000 to 700,000 distinct CDR3 sequences, around 15% of them singletons. In regard to this clonotype: Its antigen remains unidentified.

Germline CDR1 and CDR2: LGHDT and YNNKEL (reference sequence). The CDR3 totals 18 residues. V trimming: 1 base; J trimming: 4 bases; junction bases outside the gene matches: 9. The source material was PBMCs from blood, sampled roughly 12 days after vaccination. This chain connects TRBV3-1 to TRBJ2-5; 13 bases line up with TRBD2. The source of this sequence is a man between 45 and 60 years old who received an inactivated influenza vaccine. In DNA, the CDR3 is TGTGCCAGCAGCCAAGTACTAGCGGGAGGGCCGAACTTAGAGACCCAGTACTTC. This translates into CASSQVLAGGPNLETQYF.